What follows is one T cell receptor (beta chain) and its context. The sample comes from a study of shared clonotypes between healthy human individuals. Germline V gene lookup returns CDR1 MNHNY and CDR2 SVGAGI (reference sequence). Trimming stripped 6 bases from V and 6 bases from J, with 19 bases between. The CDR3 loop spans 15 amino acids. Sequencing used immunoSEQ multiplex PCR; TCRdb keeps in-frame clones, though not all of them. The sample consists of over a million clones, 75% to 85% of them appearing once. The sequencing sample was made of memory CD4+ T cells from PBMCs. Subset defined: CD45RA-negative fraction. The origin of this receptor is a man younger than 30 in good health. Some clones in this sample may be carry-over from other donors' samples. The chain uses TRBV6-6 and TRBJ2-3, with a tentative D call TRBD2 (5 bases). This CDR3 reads CASSQRVTSRDTQYF. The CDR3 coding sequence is TGTGCCAGCAGCCAGAGGGTGACCTCCAGGGATACGCAGTATTTT.